This TCR beta chain originates from a study of blood T cell repertoires in COVID-19. In the study overall: Samples of COVID-19 (acute and convalescent) were obtained from the United States, Italy and Spain. The cDNA or gDNA used as material had been derived from T cells, B-cell-depleted T cells, or PBMCs.

Authors' methods: Reference gene primer amplification yielded estimated nucleated cell counts. Sequenced by immunoSEQ multiplex PCR; TCRdb stores in-frame clones only, minus some. That table furnishes V, J and clone size, whereas the DNA furnished D and trimming. This sample has around 49,000 clones, with roughly four fifths found just once. This sequence originates from a woman aged 55-70 years with acute or convalescent COVID-19. The sample taken for sequencing was peripheral blood.

The CDR3 DNA follows: TGCAGCGTTGGCTATGGACAGGGCCTCTACGAGCAGTACTTC. Its protein product is CSVGYGQGLYEQYF. The chain recombines TRBV29-1 with TRBJ2-7; 8 bases line up with TRBD1. The length of the CDR3 is 14 residues. Germline lookup yields CDR1 SQVTM and CDR2 ANQGSEA. V lost 4 bases, J lost 3 bases, and 8 bases stayed unmatched.